This T cell receptor (beta chain) was sequenced in a study of radiotherapy plus CTLA-4 blockade in lung cancer. Overall study context: There were objective responses in 18% of patients, and over 30% had disease control. General study points: TCR clones from tumors expanded in blood after radiotherapy plus ipilimumab.

As concerns this clone: Its specificity is unknown.

Alongside CTLA-4 blockade with ipilimumab, patients with chemo-refractory metastatic non-small-cell lung cancer received focal radiation. Method: immunoSEQ multiplex PCR; TCRdb's copy keeps in-frame clones and lacks some. This sample has about 24,000 clones, with around 70% found just once. The sample was peripheral blood, taken from a patient treated with radiotherapy plus ipilimumab. This sequence originates from a human donor with non-small cell lung cancer whose response to radiotherapy plus ipilimumab could not be evaluated.

In DNA, the CDR3 is TGTGCCAGCAGTAGGGAACAGGGATCCTACGAGCAGTACTTC. It specifies CASSREQGSYEQYF. The rearrangement joins TRBV2 to TRBJ2-7; perhaps TRBD1 as D (6 bases). Trimming took 5 bases from V and 1 from J, leaving 12 bases between them. The CDR3 runs to 14 residues. Germline-derived CDR1 and CDR2 are SNHLY and FYNNEI.